These 6 T cell receptor beta chains came from one sample sequenced in a study of cytomegalovirus exposure and HLA in healthy donors. The PCR had 60 Vbeta and 13 Jbeta primers. Clones were sequenced by immunoSEQ multiplex PCR, and TCRdb holds only the in-frame ones, with some missing. The sample holds about 160,000 clones, roughly 85% seen once. The sample consisted of PBMCs. The receptor source for this set is a woman in her fifties or sixties in good health and CMV-seronegative.

This sequence joins TRBV5-6 and TRBJ2-5; 7 nucleotides align to TRBD1. Germline lookup yields CDR1 SGHDT and CDR2 YYEEEE. This CDR3 spans 13 amino acids. V lost 4 bases and J lost 4; bases outside the gene matches: 4. As DNA, the CDR3 is TGTGCCAGCAGCCGACAGGGAGTAGAGACCCAGTACTTC. Its translation: CASSRQGVETQYF.

The rearrangement joins TRBV2 to TRBJ1-1; D unresolved. Trimming cost V 0 bases and J 4 bases, with 12 bases left between them. Germline V gene data show CDR1 as SNHLY and CDR2 as FYNNEI. This CDR3 is built from 15 residues. The CDR3 DNA follows: TGTGCCAGCAGTGAAGCCGAGGGTTCGCGCACTGAAGCTTTCTTT. Its protein is CASSEAEGSRTEAFF.

This clone was picked up a small number of times. The J gene is TRBJ2-1, the V gene TRBV6-4; a weak D match, TRBD1 (7 bases). This CDR3 contains 14 residues. The V end was cut by 5 bases, the J end by 9 bases, with 17 bases between. Germline lookup yields CDR1 MRHNA and CDR2 SNTAGT. The CDR3 DNA reads as TGTGCCAGCAGTTCGGACAGGTTCGGGGGTGAGCAGTTCTTC. This gives the protein CASSSDRFGGEQFF.

As to this clone: Additional DNA sequences in this sample encode the identical CDR3. In nucleotides, the CDR3 is TGTGCCAGTAGTATCATTACTAGCGGGAACACCGGGGAGCTGTTTTTT. This codes for CASSIITSGNTGELFF. The chain joins TRBV19 to TRBJ2-2; 8 positions agree with TRBD2. The CDR3 length is 16 residues. The J segment lost 1 base and the V segment lost 3 bases, leaving 4 bases of the junction unmatched. The V gene's germline CDR1 is LNHDA and CDR2 SQIVND (reference sequence).

This clone was seen a few times. An end of the junction does not agree with germline; a read error may underlie this. This chain connects TRBV7-9 to TRBJ2-7, with D maybe TRBD2 (5 bases). This CDR3 has 12 residues. Germline V gene sequence: CDR1 SEHNR, CDR2 FQNEAQ (reference sequence). The CDR3, as DNA: TGTTCCAGCAGCTTAGCGCTCCGGGAGCAGTACTTC. Amino acid sequence: CSSSLALREQYF. Using reference TRBV7-9 and TRBJ2-7 for the parts outside the CDR3, the full variable domain is DTGVSQNPRHKITKRGQNVTFRCDPISEHNRLYWYRQTLGQGPEFLTYFQNEAQLEKSRLLSDRFSAERPKGSFSTLEIQRTEQGDSAMYLCSSSLALREQYFGPGTRLTVT.

V is TRBV30 and J is TRBJ2-7; D may be TRBD1 (6 bases). Per the germline V gene, CDR1 is GTSNPN and CDR2 is SVGIG (reference sequence). The length of the CDR3 is 14 residues. The V gene lost 0 bases and the J gene lost 5 bases, with 14 bases spanning the gap. The CDR3 is CAWSVGAGVHEQYF. CDR3 in DNA: TGTGCCTGGAGTGTAGGGGCAGGGGTCCACGAGCAGTACTTC.